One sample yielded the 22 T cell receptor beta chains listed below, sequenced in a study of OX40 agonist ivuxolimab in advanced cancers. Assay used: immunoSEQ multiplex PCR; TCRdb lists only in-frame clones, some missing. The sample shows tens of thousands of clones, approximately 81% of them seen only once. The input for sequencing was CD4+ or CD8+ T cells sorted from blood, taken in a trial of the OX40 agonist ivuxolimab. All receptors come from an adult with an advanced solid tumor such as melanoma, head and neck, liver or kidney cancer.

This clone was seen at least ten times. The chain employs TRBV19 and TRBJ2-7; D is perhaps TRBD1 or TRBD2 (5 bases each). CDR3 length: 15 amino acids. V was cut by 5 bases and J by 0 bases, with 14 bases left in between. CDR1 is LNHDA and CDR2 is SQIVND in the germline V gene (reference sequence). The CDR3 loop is CASSLGVGTSYEQYF. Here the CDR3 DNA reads TGTGCCAGTAGTCTCGGAGTCGGGACCTCCTACGAGCAGTACTTC.

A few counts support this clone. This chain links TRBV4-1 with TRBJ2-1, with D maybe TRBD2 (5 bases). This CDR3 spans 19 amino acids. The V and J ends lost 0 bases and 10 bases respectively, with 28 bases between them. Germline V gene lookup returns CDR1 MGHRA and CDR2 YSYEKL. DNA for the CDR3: TGCGCCAGCAGCCAAGATAAGGCGGGCGCTAGCTCTTCAGCGGACGAGCAGTTCTTC. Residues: CASSQDKAGASSSADEQFF.

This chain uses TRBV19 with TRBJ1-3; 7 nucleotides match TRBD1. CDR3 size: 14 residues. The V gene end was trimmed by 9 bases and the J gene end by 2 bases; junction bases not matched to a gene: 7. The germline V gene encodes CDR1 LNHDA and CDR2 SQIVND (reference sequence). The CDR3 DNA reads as TGTGCCAGCTATTCGACAGGGACTGGAAACACCATATATTTT. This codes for CASYSTGTGNTIYF.

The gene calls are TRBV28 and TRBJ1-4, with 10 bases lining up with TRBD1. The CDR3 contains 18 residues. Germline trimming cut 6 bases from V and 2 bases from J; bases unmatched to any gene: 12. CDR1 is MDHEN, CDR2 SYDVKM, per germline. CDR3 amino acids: CASSSPGQGSATNEKLFF. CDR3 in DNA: TGTGCCAGCAGCTCTCCGGGACAGGGGAGTGCGACTAATGAAAAACTGTTTTTT.

CDR3 sequence (DNA): TGTGCCAGCAGCTTAGTTCGGACTAGCGGGAGAACAGATACGCAGTATTTT. Translation gives CASSLVRTSGRTDTQYF. This chain links TRBV7-2 with TRBJ2-3, with TRBD2 matching over 13 bases. Germline V CDR1 and CDR2: SGHTA, FQGNSA. Unmatched junction bases numbered 4, after V lost 1 base and J lost 3 bases. The CDR3 is 17 amino acids.

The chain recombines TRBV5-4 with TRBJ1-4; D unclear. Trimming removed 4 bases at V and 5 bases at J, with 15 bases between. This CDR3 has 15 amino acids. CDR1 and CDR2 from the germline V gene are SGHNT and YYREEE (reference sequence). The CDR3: CASSTGRGENEKLFF. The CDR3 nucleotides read TGTGCCAGCAGCACCGGACGTGGCGAGAATGAAAAACTGTTTTTT. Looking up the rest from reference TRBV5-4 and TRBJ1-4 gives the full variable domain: ETGVTQSPTHLIKTRGQQVTLRCSSQSGHNTVSWYQQALGQGPQFIFQYYREEENGRGNFPPRFSGLQFPNYSSELNVNALELDDSALYLCASSTGRGENEKLFFGSGTQLSVL.

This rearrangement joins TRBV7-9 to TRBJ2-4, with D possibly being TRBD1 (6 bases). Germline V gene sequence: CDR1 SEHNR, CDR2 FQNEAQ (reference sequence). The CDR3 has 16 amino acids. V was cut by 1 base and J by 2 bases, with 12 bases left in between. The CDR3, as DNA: TGTGCCAGCAGCTTAGACAGGGAGATAACCAAAAACATTCAGTACTTC. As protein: CASSLDREITKNIQYF.

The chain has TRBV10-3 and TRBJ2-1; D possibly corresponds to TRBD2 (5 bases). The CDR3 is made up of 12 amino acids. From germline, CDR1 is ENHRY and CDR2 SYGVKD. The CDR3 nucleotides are TGTGCTACGGAGAGCGGATACAATGAGCAGTTCTTC. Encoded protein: CATESGYNEQFF.

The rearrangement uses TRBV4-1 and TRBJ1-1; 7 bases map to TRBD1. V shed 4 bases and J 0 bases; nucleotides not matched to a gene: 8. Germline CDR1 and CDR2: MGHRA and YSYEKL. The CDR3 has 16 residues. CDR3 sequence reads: CASSPLTTGLNTEAFF. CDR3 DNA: TGCGCCAGCAGCCCACTCACGACAGGGCTGAACACTGAAGCTTTCTTT.

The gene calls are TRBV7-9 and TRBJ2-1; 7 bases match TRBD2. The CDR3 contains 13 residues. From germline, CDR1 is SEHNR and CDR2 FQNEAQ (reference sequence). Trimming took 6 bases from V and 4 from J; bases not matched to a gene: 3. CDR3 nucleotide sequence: TGTGCCAGCAGGAGGGAGGGGTACAATGAGCAGTTCTTC. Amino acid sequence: CASRREGYNEQFF.

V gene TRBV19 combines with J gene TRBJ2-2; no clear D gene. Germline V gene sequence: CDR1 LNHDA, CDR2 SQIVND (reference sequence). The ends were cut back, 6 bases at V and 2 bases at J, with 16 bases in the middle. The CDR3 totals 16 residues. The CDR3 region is CASSTTRAPNTGELFF. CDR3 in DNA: TGTGCCAGTAGCACGACACGAGCGCCCAACACCGGGGAGCTGTTTTTT.

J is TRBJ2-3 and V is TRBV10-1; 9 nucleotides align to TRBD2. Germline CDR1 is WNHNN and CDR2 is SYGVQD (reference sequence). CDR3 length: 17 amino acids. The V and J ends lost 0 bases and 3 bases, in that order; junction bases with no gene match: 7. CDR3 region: CASSESIAGENTDTQYF. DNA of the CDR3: TGCGCCAGCAGTGAGTCAATAGCGGGAGAGAATACAGATACGCAGTATTTT.

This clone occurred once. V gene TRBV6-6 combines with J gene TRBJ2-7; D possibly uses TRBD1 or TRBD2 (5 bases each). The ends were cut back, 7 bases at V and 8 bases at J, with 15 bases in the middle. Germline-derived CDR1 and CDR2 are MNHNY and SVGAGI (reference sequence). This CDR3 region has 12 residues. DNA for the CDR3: TGTGCCAGCACCCTCAGCAGGGAGCAGCAGTACTTC. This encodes CASTLSREQQYF.

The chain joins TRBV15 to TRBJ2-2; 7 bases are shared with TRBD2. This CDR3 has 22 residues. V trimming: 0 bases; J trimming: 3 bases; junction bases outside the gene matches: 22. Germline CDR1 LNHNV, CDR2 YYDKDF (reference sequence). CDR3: CATSRDQMEARGRERHTGELFF. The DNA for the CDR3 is TGTGCCACCAGCAGAGATCAAATGGAGGCCCGGGGGAGGGAACGCCACACCGGGGAGCTGTTTTTT.

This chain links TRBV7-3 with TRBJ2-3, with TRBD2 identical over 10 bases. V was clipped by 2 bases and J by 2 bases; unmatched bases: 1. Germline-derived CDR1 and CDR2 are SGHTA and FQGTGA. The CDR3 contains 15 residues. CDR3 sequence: CASSLGLADTDTQYF. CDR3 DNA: TGTGCCAGCAGCTTAGGACTAGCGGACACAGATACGCAGTATTTT.

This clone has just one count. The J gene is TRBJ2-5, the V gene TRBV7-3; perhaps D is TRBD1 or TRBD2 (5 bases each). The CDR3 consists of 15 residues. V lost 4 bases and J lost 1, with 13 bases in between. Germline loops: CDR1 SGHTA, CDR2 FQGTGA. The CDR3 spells CASSSGPGTQETQYF. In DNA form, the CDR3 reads TGTGCCAGCAGCTCCGGGCCCGGGACCCAAGAGACCCAGTACTTC.

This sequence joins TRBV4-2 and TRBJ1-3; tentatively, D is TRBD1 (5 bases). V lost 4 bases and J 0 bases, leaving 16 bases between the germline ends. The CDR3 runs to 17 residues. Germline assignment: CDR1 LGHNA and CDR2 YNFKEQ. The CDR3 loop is CASSPRGGGSSGNTIYF. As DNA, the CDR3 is TGTGCCAGCAGCCCGAGGGGCGGTGGGAGCTCTGGAAACACCATATATTTT.

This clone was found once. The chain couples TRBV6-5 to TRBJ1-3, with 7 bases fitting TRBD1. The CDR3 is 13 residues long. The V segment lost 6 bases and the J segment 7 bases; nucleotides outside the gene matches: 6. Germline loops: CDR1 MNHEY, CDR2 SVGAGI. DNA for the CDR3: TGTGCCAGCAGCTCGACAGGGTTTAACACCATATATTTT. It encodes CASSSTGFNTIYF.

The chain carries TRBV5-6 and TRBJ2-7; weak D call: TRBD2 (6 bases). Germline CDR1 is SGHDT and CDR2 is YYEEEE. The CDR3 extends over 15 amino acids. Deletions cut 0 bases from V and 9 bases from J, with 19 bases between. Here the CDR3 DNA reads TGTGCCAGCAGCTTGGGGGTAGCGGCCCTACGCGGGCAGTACTTC. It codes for CASSLGVAALRGQYF.

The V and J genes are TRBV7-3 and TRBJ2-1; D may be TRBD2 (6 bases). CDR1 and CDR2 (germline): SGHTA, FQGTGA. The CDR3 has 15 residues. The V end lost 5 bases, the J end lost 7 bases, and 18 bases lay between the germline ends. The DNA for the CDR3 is TGTGCCAGCAGCCCGGGGGTAGGGGCGCCTAATGAGCAGTTCTTC. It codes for CASSPGVGAPNEQFF.

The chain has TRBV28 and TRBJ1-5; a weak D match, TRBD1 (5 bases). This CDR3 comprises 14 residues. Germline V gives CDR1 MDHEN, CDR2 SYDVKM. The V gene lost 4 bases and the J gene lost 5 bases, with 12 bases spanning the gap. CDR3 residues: CASSSISGYQPQHF. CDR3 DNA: TGTGCCAGCAGTTCCATCTCAGGGTATCAGCCCCAGCATTTT. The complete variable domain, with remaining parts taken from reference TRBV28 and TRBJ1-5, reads DVKVTQSSRYLVKRTGEKVFLECVQDMDHENMFWYRQDPGLGLRLIYFSYDVKMKEKGDIPEGYSVSREKKERFSLILESASTNQTSMYLCASSSISGYQPQHFGDGTRLSIL.

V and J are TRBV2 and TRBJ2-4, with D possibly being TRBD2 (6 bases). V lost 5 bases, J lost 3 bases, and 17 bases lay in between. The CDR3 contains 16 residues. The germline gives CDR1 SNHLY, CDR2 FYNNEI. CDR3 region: CASSWDWSGGKNIQYF. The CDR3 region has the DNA TGTGCCAGCAGTTGGGACTGGTCCGGTGGCAAAAACATTCAGTACTTC.